This passage covers 13 T cell receptor beta chains from one sample sequenced in a study of blood T cell repertoires in COVID-19. The data were produced by immunoSEQ multiplex PCR, yet TCRdb's version contains in-frame clones alone and is incomplete. Among roughly 91,000 clones, roughly four fifths were seen once, and the ten largest hold approximately 1.2%. What was sequenced was peripheral blood. Receptors originate from a woman older than 75 with acute or convalescent COVID-19.

The rearrangement joins TRBV12-3 or TRBV12-4 to TRBJ2-1; D ambiguous. V gave up 6 bases and J gave up 13 bases, with 19 bases separating them. The CDR3 runs 13 residues. The CDR3 bases are TGTGCCAGCAGCCTTGTTAGTGGGCCTCTACAGTTCTTC. Its translation: CASSLVSGPLQFF.

The rearrangement links TRBV5-1 to TRBJ2-3; TRBD2 aligns across 7 bases. The CDR3 runs 15 residues. The V and J ends lost 5 bases and 3 bases, in that order; junction bases with no gene match: 9. Per the germline V gene, CDR1 is SGHRS and CDR2 is YFSETQ. The CDR3 region is CASRVGGRWTDTQYF. The CDR3, as DNA: TGCGCCAGCAGGGTGGGCGGGAGATGGACAGATACGCAGTATTTT.

This chain joins TRBV2 and TRBJ2-5; weak D call: TRBD2 (6 bases). There are 16 residues in the CDR3. CDR1 SNHLY and CDR2 FYNNEI come from the germline V gene. Trimming took 2 bases from V and 5 from J, leaving 18 bases between them. Here the CDR3 DNA reads TGTGCCAGCAGTGAAAGGCTAGGAGGGATAACTGAGACCCAGTACTTC. It translates to CASSERLGGITETQYF.

The chain couples TRBV29-1 to TRBJ1-2; D call uncertain. The V and J ends lost 0 bases and 5 bases respectively, with 10 bases between them. Per the germline V gene, CDR1 is SQVTM and CDR2 is ANQGSEA. This CDR3 spans 13 amino acids. For the CDR3, the DNA is TGCAGCGTTGAAGACTCCCCGGGGTATGGCTACACCTTC. Translation gives CSVEDSPGYGYTF.

V is TRBV7-2 and J is TRBJ2-7, with TRBD2 identical over 10 bases. The V and J ends lost 4 bases and 6 bases, in that order; junction bases with no gene match: 9. Germline CDR1 and CDR2: SGHTA and FQGNSA. The CDR3 runs 15 residues. This chain's CDR3 is CASSSQPLAGSEQYF. Here the CDR3 DNA reads TGTGCCAGCAGCTCCCAACCACTAGCGGGATCCGAGCAGTACTTC. Combining the CDR3 with reference TRBV7-2 and TRBJ2-7 gives the whole variable domain GAGVSQSPSNKVTEKGKDVELRCDPISGHTALYWYRQSLGQGLEFLIYFQGNSAPDKSGLPSDRFSAERTGGSVSTLTIQRTQQEDSAVYLCASSSQPLAGSEQYFGPGTRLTVT.

This clone was observed once. The CDR3 coding sequence is TGTGCCAGCTCACCCGGACAGGGGAGTCAGCCCCAGCATTTT. This translates into CASSPGQGSQPQHF. The V and J genes are TRBV18 and TRBJ1-5; 9 positions match TRBD1. This CDR3 is 14 amino acids long. The V segment lost 3 bases and the J segment 6 bases; nucleotides outside the gene matches: 3. The V gene's germline CDR1 is KGHSH and CDR2 LQKENI.

The chain couples TRBV18 to TRBJ2-3, with TRBD2 matching over 9 bases. This CDR3 contains 17 residues. Germline-derived CDR1 and CDR2 are KGHSH and LQKENI. V trimming: 3 bases; J trimming: 6 bases; junction bases outside the gene matches: 13. The CDR3 loop reads CASSPKAGTSLADTQYF. The CDR3 bases are TGTGCCAGCTCACCCAAAGCCGGGACTAGCCTCGCCGATACGCAGTATTTT.

This clone was detected a few times. The CDR3 here is CASSQAFFEKLFF. DNA of the CDR3: TGTGCCAGCAGTCAGGCATTCTTTGAAAAACTGTTTTTT. This chain connects TRBV7-9 to TRBJ1-4, with unresolved D. Germline CDR1 reads SEHNR; CDR2 reads FQNEAQ (reference sequence). This CDR3 is 13 amino acids long. V lost 6 bases and J 7 bases, leaving 12 bases between the germline ends.

Here the CDR3 DNA reads TGTGCCGCCGGCCAGGGGGCGGACTATGGCTACACCTTC. The encoded protein is CAAGQGADYGYTF. The V call is TRBV18, the J call TRBJ1-2; TRBD1 agrees at 8 bases. The V gene's germline CDR1 is KGHSH and CDR2 LQKENI. The CDR3 runs to 13 residues. J gave up 3 bases and V 11 bases, and 8 bases lay outside the gene matches.

This clone was found once. V is TRBV14 and J is TRBJ2-2; tentatively, D is TRBD1 (6 bases). Trimming removed 1 base at V and 4 bases at J, with 10 bases between. There are 15 residues in the CDR3. The germline V gene encodes CDR1 SGHDN and CDR2 FVKESK. The CDR3 DNA follows: TGTGCCAGCAGCCAAGGAGGGGGTAGCACCGGGGAGCTGTTTTTT. Translation gives CASSQGGGSTGELFF.

The rearrangement links TRBV7-6 to TRBJ2-5, with 15 bases lining up with TRBD2. CDR1 is SGHVS and CDR2 is FNYEAQ in the germline V gene. The CDR3 loop spans 17 amino acids. V gave up 5 bases and J gave up 4 bases; unmatched junction bases: 8. CDR3 protein: CASSPPGLAGGLETQYF. As DNA, the CDR3 is TGTGCCAGCAGCCCGCCGGGACTAGCGGGGGGCTTAGAGACCCAGTACTTC.

The J gene is TRBJ2-1, the V gene TRBV11-3; 11 nucleotides line up with TRBD1. The germline V gene encodes CDR1 SGHNT and CDR2 YENEEA. The CDR3 is 16 residues long. V gave up 3 bases and J gave up 4 bases; unmatched junction bases: 5. This CDR3 is CASSLAGTGGYNEQFF. In DNA, the CDR3 is TGTGCCAGCAGCTTGGCCGGGACAGGGGGTTACAATGAGCAGTTCTTC.

The chain couples TRBV28 to TRBJ2-7; maybe TRBD2 (5 bases). Trimming left V 6 bases short and J 0 bases short, with 18 bases between. This CDR3 is built from 16 residues. Looked up from germline, CDR1 is MDHEN and CDR2 is SYDVKM. This chain's CDR3 is CASRPNDGVSSYEQYF. CDR3 sequence (DNA): TGTGCCAGCAGACCCAACGACGGGGTTAGCTCCTACGAGCAGTACTTC. The variable domain in full, completed from reference TRBV28 and TRBJ2-7, reads DVKVTQSSRYLVKRTGEKVFLECVQDMDHENMFWYRQDPGLGLRLIYFSYDVKMKEKGDIPEGYSVSREKKERFSLILESASTNQTSMYLCASRPNDGVSSYEQYFGPGTRLTVT.